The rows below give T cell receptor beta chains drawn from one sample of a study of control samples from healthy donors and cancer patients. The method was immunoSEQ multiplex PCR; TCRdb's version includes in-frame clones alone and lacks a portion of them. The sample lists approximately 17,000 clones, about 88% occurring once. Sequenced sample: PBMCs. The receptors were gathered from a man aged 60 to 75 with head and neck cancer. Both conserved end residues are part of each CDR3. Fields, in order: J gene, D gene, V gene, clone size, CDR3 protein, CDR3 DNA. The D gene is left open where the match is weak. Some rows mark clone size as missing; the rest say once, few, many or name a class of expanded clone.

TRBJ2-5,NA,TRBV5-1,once,CASSLGLETQYF,TGCGCCAGCAGCTTAGGCTTAGAGACCCAGTACTTC
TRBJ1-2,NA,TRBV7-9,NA,CASSPPRAGISYGYTF,TGTGCCAGCAGCCCCCCCAGGGCAGGGATTAGCTATGGCTACACCTTC
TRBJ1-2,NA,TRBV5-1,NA,CASSLATTNYGYTF,TGCGCCAGCAGCTTGGCGACGACTAACTATGGCTACACCTTC
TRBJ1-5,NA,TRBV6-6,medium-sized,CASSLRTVSSNQPQHF,TGTGCCAGCAGTCTCCGGACAGTGTCGAGCAATCAGCCCCAGCATTTT
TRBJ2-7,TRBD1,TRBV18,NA,CASSPSTGGYEQYF,TGTGCCAGCTCACCATCGACAGGGGGCTACGAGCAGTACTTC
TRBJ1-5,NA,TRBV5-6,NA,CASSLGPGEKQPQHF,TGTGCCAGCAGCTTGGGCCCAGGGGAGAAACAGCCCCAGCATTTT
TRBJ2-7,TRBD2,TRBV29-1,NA,CSVGGGKWEQYF,TGCAGCGTTGGGGGAGGGAAATGGGAGCAGTACTTC
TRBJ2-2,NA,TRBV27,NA,CASSISAGLTGELFF,TGTGCCAGCAGTATCTCGGCGGGGCTCACCGGGGAGCTGTTTTTT
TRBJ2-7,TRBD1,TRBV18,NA,CASSPTGGGYEQYF,TGTGCCAGCTCACCCACAGGGGGCGGGTACGAGCAGTACTTC
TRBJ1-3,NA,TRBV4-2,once,CASSSDTRNTIYF,TGTGCCAGCAGCTCGGACACCCGAAACACCATATATTTT
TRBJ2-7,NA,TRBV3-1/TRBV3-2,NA,CASSQGLANEQYF,TGTGCCAGCAGCCAGGGACTGGCTAACGAGCAGTACTTC
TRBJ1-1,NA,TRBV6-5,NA,CASSYRTGAEAFF,TGTGCCAGCAGTTACCGGACGGGGGCTGAAGCTTTCTTT
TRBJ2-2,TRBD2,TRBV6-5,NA,CASSYTGGEWSGELFF,TGTGCCAGCAGTTATACCGGGGGGGAATGGAGCGGGGAGCTGTTTTTT
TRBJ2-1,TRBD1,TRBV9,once,CASSVLGTGRNNEQFF,TGTGCCAGCAGCGTACTTGGGACAGGGAGGAACAATGAGCAGTTCTTC
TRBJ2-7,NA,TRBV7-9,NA,CASSPGALGSYEQYF,TGTGCCAGCAGCCCGGGGGCATTGGGCTCCTACGAGCAGTACTTC
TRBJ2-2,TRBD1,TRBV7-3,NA,CASSSGGQGNTGELFF,TGTGCCAGCAGCTCCGGCGGACAGGGGAACACCGGGGAGCTGTTTTTT
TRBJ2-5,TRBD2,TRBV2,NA,CASPGLGDVQTQYF,TGTGCCAGCCCGGGACTAGGGGATGTGCAGACCCAGTACTTC